The subject of this entry is one T cell receptor beta chain. Its antigen is unknown. Per-base quality was not reported, and no clone a single base away is much larger than it. These data come from a study of cytomegalovirus exposure and HLA in healthy donors (dated by TCRdb to 2016 to 2017). Background on the whole study: A later analysis indicated that the 95 to 150 validation repertoires were generated on the platform also employed for the roughly 730 repertoires of the first cohort. The study aimed to test whether signatures of past pathogen exposure could be identified by cataloging public T cell receptors. In addition to the first cohort of 650 to 800 subjects, a separate validation cohort of approximately 120 different subjects was used. To predict cytomegalovirus infection status, the study brought together high-throughput TCR immunosequencing, statistical association of individual TCRs with disease status, and machine learning. Study-level results and caveats: A later analysis had no HLA typing for the validation cohort, so co-occurrence there was scored across all 120 or so repertoires. In both the original and validation cohorts, the classifier was reported to diagnose cytomegalovirus status with high specificity and sensitivity. The study gave a list of some 150 TCR beta chains associated with cytomegalovirus. In vitro tests confirmed that a few of the cytomegalovirus-associated TCR beta chains recognize cytomegalovirus antigens. In a later analysis, TCRs clustered in the first cohort were found to also tend to co-occur in the roughly 120 validation repertoires, with approximately 94% of cluster scores above 0. The authors suggested that the approach could potentially be extended to other disease states and immunological phenotypes. While some public TCRs were present in many individuals, most TCR sequences turned up only very rarely across donors.

The donors belonged to the validation cohort of 120 subjects, which was separate from the approximately 680-subject first cohort. The germline V gene (reference sequence) specifies MNHEY as CDR1 and SMNVEV as CDR2. V ends up 3 bases short and J 10 bases short, with an unmatched junction base count of 4. The CDR3 runs 14 amino acids, cysteine and phenylalanine included. The kept DNA is CDR3 alone, 42 bases in frame from the first base. Receptors were amplified or captured by the immunoSEQ multiplex PCR assay. The paper's processing steps were these. A statistical classification framework was built to diagnose cytomegalovirus status from the catalog of TCR beta chain sequences. TCRdb limited this immuneACCESS table to in-frame rearrangements with V and J called. A share of clones is missing; checked studies link under half to unresolved V genes, and the rest is unexplained. That table furnishes V, J and clone size, whereas the DNA furnished D and trimming. For this sample the table gives 85,000 to 120,000 clones, of which about 87% were detected only once. Jointly, the top ten make up about 2% of the sample.

Sequenced: PBMCs. The receptor was derived from a young woman in good health and CMV-seropositive. Recombination joined TRBV27 with TRBJ1-6; TRBD1 matches 9 bases in the middle. The CDR3 loop reads CASSLGTGWSPLHF. The base sequence is TGTGCCAGCAGTTTGGGGACAGGGTGGTCACCCCTCCACTTT.